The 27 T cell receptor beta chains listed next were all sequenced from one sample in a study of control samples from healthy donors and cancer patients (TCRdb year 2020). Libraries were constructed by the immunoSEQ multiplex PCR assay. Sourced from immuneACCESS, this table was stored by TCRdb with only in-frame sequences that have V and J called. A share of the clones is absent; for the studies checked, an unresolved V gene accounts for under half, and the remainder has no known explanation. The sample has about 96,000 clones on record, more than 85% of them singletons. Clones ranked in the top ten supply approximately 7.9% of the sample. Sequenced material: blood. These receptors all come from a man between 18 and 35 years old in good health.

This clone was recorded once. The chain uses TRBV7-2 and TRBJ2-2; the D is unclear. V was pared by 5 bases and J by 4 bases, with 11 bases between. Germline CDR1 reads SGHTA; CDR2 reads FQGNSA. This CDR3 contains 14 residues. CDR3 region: CASSPPLSTGELFF. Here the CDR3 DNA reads TGTGCCAGCAGCCCACCACTGAGCACCGGGGAGCTGTTTTTT.

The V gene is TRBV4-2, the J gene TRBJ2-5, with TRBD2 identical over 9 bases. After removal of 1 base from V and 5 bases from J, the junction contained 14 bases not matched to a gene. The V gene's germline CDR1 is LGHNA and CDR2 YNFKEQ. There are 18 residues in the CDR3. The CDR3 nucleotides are TGTGCCAGCAGCCAAGGGGTTCAGAAGGCGGGAGGGCCGGAGACCCAGTACTTC. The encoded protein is CASSQGVQKAGGPETQYF.

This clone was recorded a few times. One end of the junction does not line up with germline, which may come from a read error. The CDR3 reads CASSNSQGPPNEQFF. CDR3 coding DNA: TGTGCCAGCAGTAACTCCCAGGGTCCCCCCAATGAGCAGTTCTTC. V usage is TRBV6-4 and J usage is TRBJ2-1, with a possible D match to TRBD1 (5 bases). The CDR3 loop spans 15 amino acids. The germline gives CDR1 MRHNA, CDR2 SNTAGT.

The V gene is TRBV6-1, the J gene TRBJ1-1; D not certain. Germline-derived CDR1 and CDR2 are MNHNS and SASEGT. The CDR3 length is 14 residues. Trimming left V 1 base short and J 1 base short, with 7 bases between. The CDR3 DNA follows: TGTGCCAGCAGTGAAGGGGGTGCGAACACTGAAGCTTTCTTT. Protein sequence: CASSEGGANTEAFF.

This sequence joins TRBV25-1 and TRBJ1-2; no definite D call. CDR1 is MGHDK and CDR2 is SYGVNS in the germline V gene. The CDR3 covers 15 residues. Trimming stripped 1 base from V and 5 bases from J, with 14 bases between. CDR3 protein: CASSEWSSRAYGYTF. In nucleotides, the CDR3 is TGTGCCAGCAGTGAATGGTCCTCGAGAGCTTATGGCTACACCTTC.

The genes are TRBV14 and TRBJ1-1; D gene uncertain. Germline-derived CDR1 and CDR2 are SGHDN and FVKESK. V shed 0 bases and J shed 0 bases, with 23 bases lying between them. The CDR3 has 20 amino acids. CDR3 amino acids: CASSQDRFINGIAVNTEAFF. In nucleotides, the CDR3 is TGTGCCAGCAGCCAAGATAGGTTCATTAACGGGATCGCAGTGAACACTGAAGCTTTCTTT.

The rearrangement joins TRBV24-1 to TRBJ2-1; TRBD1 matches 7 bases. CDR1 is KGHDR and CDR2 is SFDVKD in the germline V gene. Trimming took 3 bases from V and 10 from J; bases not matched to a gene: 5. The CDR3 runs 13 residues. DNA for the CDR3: TGTGCCACCAGTGATATACAGGGGACCGAGCAGTTCTTC. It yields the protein CATSDIQGTEQFF.

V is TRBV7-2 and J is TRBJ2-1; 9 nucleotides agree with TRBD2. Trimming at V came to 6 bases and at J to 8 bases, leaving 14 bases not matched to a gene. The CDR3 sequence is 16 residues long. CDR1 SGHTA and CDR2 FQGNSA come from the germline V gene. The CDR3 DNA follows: TGTGCCAGCAGGGGCGGGATTAGCGGGAGCTTAGATGAGCAGTTCTTC. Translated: CASRGGISGSLDEQFF. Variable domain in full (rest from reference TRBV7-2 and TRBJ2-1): GAGVSQSPSNKVTEKGKDVELRCDPISGHTALYWYRQSLGQGLEFLIYFQGNSAPDKSGLPSDRFSAERTGGSVSTLTIQRTQQEDSAVYLCASRGGISGSLDEQFFGPGTRLTVL.

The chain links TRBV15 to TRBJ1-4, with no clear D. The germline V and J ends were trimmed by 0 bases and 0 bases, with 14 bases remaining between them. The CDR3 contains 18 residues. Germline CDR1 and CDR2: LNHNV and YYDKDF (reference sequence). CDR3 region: CATSRDRARSATNEKLFF. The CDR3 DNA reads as TGTGCCACCAGCAGAGATCGGGCGAGGTCTGCAACTAATGAAAAACTGTTTTTT.

DNA of the CDR3: TGCGCCAGCAGCCGGGGACTAGCTCCTGGACTAGAGACCCAGTACTTC. Its translation: CASSRGLAPGLETQYF. The rearrangement uses TRBV4-1 and TRBJ2-5; 9 bases are a match to TRBD2. Germline V gives CDR1 MGHRA, CDR2 YSYEKL. The CDR3 has 16 residues. V lost 4 bases and J lost 4; bases outside the gene matches: 10.

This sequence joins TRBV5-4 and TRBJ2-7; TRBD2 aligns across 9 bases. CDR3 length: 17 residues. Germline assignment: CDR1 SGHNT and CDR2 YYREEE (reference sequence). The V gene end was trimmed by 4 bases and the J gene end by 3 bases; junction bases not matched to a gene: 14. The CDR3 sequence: CASSGGGASGNFYEQYF. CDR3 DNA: TGTGCCAGCAGCGGCGGGGGGGCTAGCGGGAACTTCTACGAGCAGTACTTC.

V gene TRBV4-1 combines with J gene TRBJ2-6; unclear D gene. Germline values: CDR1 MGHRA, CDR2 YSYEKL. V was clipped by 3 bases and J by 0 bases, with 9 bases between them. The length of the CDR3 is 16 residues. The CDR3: CASSHPRSSGANVLTF. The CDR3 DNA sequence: TGCGCCAGCAGCCATCCAAGATCCTCTGGGGCCAACGTCCTGACTTTC.

The CDR3 DNA is TGCGCCAGCAGCTTTGGGGGACTCGCCGGAGATACGCAGTATTTT. Protein sequence: CASSFGGLAGDTQYF. The gene calls are TRBV5-1 and TRBJ2-3; perhaps TRBD2 as D (6 bases). The CDR3 is 15 residues long. Per germline, CDR1 SGHRS and CDR2 YFSETQ. The V end was cut by 2 bases, the J end by 5 bases, with 15 bases between.

The CDR3 DNA sequence: TGTGCCAGCAGTTACTCTTCAACGGGGACTGAAGCTTTCTTT. This sequence encodes CASSYSSTGTEAFF. The rearrangement uses TRBV6-2 or TRBV6-3 and TRBJ1-1; the D is unclear. This CDR3 is built from 14 residues. Per germline, CDR1 MNHEY and CDR2 SVGEGT. The V and J ends lost 0 bases and 5 bases respectively, with 10 bases between them.

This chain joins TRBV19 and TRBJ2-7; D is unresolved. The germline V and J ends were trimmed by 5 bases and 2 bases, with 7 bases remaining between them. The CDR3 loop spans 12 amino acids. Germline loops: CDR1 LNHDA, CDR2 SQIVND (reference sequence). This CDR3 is CASSQSPYEQYF. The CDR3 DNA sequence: TGTGCCAGTAGTCAGTCCCCCTACGAGCAGTACTTC.

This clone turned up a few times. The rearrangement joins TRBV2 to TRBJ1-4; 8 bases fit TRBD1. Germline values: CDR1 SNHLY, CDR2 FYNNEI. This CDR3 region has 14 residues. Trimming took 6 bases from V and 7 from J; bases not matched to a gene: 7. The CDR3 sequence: CASSSDRVSEKLFF. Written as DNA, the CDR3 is TGTGCCAGCAGCTCGGACAGGGTTAGTGAAAAACTGTTTTTT.

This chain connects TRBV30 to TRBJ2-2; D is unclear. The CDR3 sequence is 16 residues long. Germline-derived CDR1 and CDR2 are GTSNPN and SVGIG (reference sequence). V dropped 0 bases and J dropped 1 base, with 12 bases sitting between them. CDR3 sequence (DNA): TGTGCCTGGAGTGTACTTATGTCAGGGAACACCGGGGAGCTGTTTTTT. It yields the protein CAWSVLMSGNTGELFF.

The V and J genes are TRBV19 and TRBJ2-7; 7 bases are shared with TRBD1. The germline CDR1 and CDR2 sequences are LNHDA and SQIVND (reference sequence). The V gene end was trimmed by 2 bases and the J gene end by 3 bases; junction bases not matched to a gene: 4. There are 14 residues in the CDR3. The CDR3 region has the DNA TGTGCCAGTAGTATATGGGACAGACACTACGAGCAGTACTTC. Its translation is CASSIWDRHYEQYF.

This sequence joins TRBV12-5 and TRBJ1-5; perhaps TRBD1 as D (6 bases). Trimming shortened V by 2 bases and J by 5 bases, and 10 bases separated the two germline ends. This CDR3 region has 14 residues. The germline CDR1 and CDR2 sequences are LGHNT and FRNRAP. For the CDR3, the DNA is TGTGCTAGTGGTTTGAACAGGGAGGATCAGCCCCAGCATTTT. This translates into CASGLNREDQPQHF.

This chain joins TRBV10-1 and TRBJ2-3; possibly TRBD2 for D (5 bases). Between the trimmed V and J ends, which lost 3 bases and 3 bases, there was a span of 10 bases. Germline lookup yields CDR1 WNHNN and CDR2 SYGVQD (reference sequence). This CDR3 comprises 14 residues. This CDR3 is CASSDFERTDTQYF. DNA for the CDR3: TGCGCCAGCAGTGACTTTGAGCGGACAGATACGCAGTATTTT.

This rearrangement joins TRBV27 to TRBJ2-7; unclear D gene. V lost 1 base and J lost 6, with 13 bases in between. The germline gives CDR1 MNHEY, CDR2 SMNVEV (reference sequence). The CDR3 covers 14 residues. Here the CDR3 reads CASSLLGPDCEQYF. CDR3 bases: TGTGCCAGCAGTTTATTAGGGCCCGACTGCGAGCAGTACTTC.

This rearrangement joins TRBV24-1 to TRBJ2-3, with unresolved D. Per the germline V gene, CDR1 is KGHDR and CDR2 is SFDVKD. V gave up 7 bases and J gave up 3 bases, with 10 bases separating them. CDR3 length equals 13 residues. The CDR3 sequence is CATSDQKTDTQYF. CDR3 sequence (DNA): TGTGCCACCAGCGATCAGAAGACAGATACGCAGTATTTT.

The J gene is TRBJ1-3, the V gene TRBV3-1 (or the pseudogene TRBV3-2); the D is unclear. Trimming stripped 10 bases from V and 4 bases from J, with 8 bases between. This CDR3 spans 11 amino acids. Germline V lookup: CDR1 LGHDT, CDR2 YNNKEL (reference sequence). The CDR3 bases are TGTGCCACCTACGCAGGAAACACCATATATTTT. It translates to CATYAGNTIYF.

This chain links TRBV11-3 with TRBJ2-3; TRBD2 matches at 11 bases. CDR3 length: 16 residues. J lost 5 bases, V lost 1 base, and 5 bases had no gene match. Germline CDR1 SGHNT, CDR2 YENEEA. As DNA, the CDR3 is TGTGCCAGCAGCTTAGGGTCTCTAGCGGGAGGAGATACGCAGTATTTT. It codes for CASSLGSLAGGDTQYF.

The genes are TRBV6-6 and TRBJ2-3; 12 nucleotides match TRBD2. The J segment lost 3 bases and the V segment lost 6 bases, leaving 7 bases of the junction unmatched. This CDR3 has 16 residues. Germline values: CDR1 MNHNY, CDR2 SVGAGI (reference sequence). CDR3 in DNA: TGTGCCAGCAGCCCCGGACTAGCGGGACTAACAGATACGCAGTATTTT. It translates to CASSPGLAGLTDTQYF.

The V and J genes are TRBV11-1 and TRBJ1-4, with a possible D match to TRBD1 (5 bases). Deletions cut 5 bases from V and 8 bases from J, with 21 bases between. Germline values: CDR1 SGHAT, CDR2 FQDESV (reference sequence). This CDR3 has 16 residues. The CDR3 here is CASSDGGVPVLEKLFF. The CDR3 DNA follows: TGTGCCAGCAGCGACGGGGGGGTTCCGGTTTTAGAAAAACTGTTTTTT.

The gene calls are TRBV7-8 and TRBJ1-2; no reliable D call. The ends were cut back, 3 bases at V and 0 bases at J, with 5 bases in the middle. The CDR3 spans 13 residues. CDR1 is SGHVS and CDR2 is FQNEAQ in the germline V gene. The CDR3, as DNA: TGTGCCAGCAGCTTCAGGACTAACTATGGCTACACCTTC. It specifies CASSFRTNYGYTF.